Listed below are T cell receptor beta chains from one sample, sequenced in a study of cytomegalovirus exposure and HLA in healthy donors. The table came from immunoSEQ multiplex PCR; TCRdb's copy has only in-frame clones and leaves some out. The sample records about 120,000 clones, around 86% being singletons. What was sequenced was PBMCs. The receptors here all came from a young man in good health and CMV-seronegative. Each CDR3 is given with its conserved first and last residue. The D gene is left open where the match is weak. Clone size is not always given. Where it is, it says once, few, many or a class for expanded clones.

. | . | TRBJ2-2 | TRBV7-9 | CASSSTGAGELFF | TGTGCCAGCAGCTCGACAGGCGCCGGGGAGCTGTTTTTT
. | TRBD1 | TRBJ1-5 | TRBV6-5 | CATGQGNQPQHF | TGTGCCACCGGACAGGGCAATCAGCCCCAGCATTTT
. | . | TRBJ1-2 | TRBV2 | CATGTKIFDGYTF | TGTGCCACCGGGACAAAAATATTCGATGGCTACACCTTC
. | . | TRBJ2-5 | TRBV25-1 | CASMGRRETQYF | TGTGCCAGCATGGGGAGGAGGGAGACCCAGTACTTC
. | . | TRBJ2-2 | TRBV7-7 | CASSDSYPNTGELFF | TGTGCCAGCAGCGACAGCTACCCGAACACCGGGGAGCTGTTTTTT
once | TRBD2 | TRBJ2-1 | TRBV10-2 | CASSGSGDEQFF | TGCGCCTCGAGCGGGAGTGGGGATGAGCAGTTCTTC
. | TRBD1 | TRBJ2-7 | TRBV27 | CASSLGQGLFTEQYF | TGTGCCAGCAGTCTGGGACAGGGGTTGTTCACCGAGCAGTACTTC
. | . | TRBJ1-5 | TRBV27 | CASSPGPQGQPQHF | TGTGCCAGCAGCCCAGGGCCCCAGGGGCAGCCCCAGCATTTT
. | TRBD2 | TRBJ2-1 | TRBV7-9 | CASSSGLAGGPYNEQFF | TGTGCCAGCAGCTCTGGACTAGCGGGAGGTCCCTACAATGAGCAGTTCTTC
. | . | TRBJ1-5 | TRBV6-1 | CASSEARGLQPQHF | TGTGCCAGCAGTGAAGCGCGCGGGCTTCAGCCCCAGCATTTT
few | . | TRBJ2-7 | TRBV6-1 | CASSGALGQYF | TGTGCCAGCAGTGGGGCCCTCGGGCAGTACTTC
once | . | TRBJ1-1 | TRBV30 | CAWSYDSNTEAFF | TGTGCCTGGAGTTACGACAGCAACACTGAAGCTTTCTTT
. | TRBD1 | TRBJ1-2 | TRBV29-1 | CSVWTGGAEYGYTF | TGCAGCGTTTGGACAGGGGGCGCTGAATATGGCTACACCTTC
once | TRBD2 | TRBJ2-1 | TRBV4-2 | CASSHRTSGEYSTYNEQFF | TGTGCCAGCAGCCACCGGACTAGCGGGGAATATTCCACCTACAATGAGCAGTTCTTC
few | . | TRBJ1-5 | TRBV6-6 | CASSYDQGSGQPQHF | TGTGCCAGCAGTTACGATCAGGGATCAGGGCAGCCCCAGCATTTT
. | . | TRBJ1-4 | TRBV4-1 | CASSQDTPLGTATNEKLFF | TGCGCCAGCAGCCAAGATACCCCCTTAGGGACTGCAACTAATGAAAAACTGTTTTTT
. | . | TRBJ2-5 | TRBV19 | CATSDRSQETQYF | TGTGCCACCTCTGACAGGAGCCAAGAGACCCAGTACTTC
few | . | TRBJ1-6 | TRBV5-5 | CASSPSVNSPLHF | TGTGCCAGCAGCCCCTCAGTTAATTCACCCCTCCACTTT
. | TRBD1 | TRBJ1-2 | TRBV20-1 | CSGQGDYGYTF | TGCAGTGGACAGGGAGACTATGGCTACACCTTC
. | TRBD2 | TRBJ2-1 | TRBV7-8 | CASNPREGPANEQFF | TGTGCCAGCAACCCTCGGGAGGGCCCCGCCAATGAGCAGTTCTTC
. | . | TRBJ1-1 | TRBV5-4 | CASSYEDRGNTEAFF | TGTGCCAGCAGCTACGAGGACAGAGGCAACACTGAAGCTTTCTTT
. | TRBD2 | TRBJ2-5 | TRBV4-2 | CASSLSGEETQYF | TGTGCCAGCAGCCTTAGCGGGGAAGAGACCCAGTACTTC
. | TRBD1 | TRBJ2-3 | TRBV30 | CAWSTGQFHTDTQYF | TGTGCCTGGAGTACGGGACAGTTTCACACAGATACGCAGTATTTT
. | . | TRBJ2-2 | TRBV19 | CASRDSLNTGELFF | TGTGCCAGCAGGGACTCACTGAACACCGGGGAGCTGTTTTTT
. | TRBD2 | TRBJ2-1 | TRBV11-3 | CASSLGGGGASWNEQFF | TGTGCCAGCAGCTTAGGAGGCGGGGGGGCTAGTTGGAATGAGCAGTTCTTC
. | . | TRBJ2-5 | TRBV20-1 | CSASSQETQYF | TGCAGTGCTAGCTCCCAAGAGACCCAGTACTTC
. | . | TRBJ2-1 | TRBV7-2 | CASSLALGGYEQFF | TGTGCCAGCAGCTTAGCGCTCGGGGGATATGAGCAGTTCTTC
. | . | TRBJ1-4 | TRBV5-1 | CASSLVGDEKLFF | TGCGCCAGCAGCTTGGTAGGAGATGAAAAACTGTTTTTT
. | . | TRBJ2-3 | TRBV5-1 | CASSWGRGSTDTQYF | TGCGCCAGCAGCTGGGGACGGGGGAGCACAGATACGCAGTATTTT
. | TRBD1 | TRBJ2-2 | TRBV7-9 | CASSDRDRNTGELFF | TGTGCCAGCAGCGACCGGGACAGGAACACCGGGGAGCTGTTTTTT
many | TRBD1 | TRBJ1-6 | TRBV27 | CASSWTGDYNSPLHF | TGTGCCAGCAGTTGGACAGGGGATTATAATTCACCCCTCCACTTT
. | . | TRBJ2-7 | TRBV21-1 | CASSKKRAGTGFNEQYF | TGTGCCAGCAGCAAAAAAAGAGCCGGGACAGGGTTCAACGAGCAGTACTTC
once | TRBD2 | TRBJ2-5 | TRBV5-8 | CASTNLVSGGNRETQYF | TGTGCCAGCACCAACTTAGTAAGCGGGGGAAATAGGGAGACCCAGTACTTC
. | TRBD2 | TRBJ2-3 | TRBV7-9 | CASSYSLAGGSTDTQYF | TGTGCCAGCAGCTACTCACTAGCGGGGGGAAGCACAGATACGCAGTATTTT
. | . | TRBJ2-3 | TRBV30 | CAWSQDRVSTDTQYF | TGTGCCTGGAGTCAGGACAGAGTTAGCACAGATACGCAGTATTTT
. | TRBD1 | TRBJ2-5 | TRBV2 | CASRGTAQETQYF | TGTGCCAGCAGAGGGACAGCACAAGAGACCCAGTACTTC
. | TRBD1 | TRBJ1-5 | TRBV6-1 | CASSPGQGLTQPQHF | TGTGCCAGCAGTCCCGGACAGGGGTTGACACAGCCCCAGCATTTT
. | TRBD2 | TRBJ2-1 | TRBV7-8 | CASSTGGGGRVFF | TGTGCCAGCAGCACCGGAGGCGGGGGACGGGTGTTCTTC
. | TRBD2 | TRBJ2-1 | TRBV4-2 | CASSRTWTSGNNEQFF | TGTGCCAGCAGCCGAACATGGACTAGCGGGAACAATGAGCAGTTCTTC
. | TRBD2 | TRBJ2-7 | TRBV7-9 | CASSQFSGLSYEQYF | TGTGCCAGCAGCCAATTTAGCGGGCTCTCCTACGAGCAGTACTTC
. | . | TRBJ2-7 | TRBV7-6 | CASTPTASSSYEQYF | TGTGCCAGCACCCCCACCGCGTCAAGCTCCTACGAGCAGTACTTC
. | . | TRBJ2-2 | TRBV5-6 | CASRVARNTGELFF | TGTGCCAGCAGAGTCGCGAGGAACACCGGGGAGCTGTTTTTT
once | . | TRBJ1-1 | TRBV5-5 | CASSSPDWNTEAFF | TGTGCCAGCAGCTCCCCGGACTGGAACACTGAAGCTTTCTTT
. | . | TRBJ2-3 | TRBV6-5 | CASSHLALATDTQYF | TGTGCCAGCAGTCACCTAGCGTTAGCCACAGATACGCAGTATTTT
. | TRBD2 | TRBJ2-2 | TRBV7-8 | CASSLAGLVSFGELFF | TGTGCCAGCAGCTTAGCAGGACTAGTGTCATTCGGGGAGCTGTTTTTT
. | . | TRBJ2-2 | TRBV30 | CAWSVLISDTGELFF | TGTGCCTGGAGTGTACTGATAAGCGACACCGGGGAGCTGTTTTTT
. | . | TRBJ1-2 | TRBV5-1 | CASSLETVNYGYTF | TGCGCCAGCAGCTTGGAAACGGTTAACTATGGCTACACCTTC